This TCR beta chain was sequenced for a study of OX40 agonist ivuxolimab in advanced cancers. The overall study: Partial responses were seen in three patients, one with hepatocellular carcinoma and two with cutaneous melanoma. Whole-study findings and limits: In the expanded peripheral T cells, antigen specificity was never determined.

The CDR3 totals 17 residues. V shed 1 base and J 5 bases; nucleotides not matched to a gene: 5. CDR1 is LGHNA and CDR2 is YSLEER in the germline V gene. To note about this clone: Its antigen remains unidentified.

Assay used: immunoSEQ multiplex PCR; TCRdb lists only in-frame clones, some missing. The repertoire holds around 64,000 clones, around 83% seen once, with less than 5% in the top ten. The sequence was collected from an adult with an advanced solid tumor such as melanoma, head and neck, liver or kidney cancer. The sample here was CD4+ or CD8+ T cells sorted from blood, taken in a trial of the OX40 agonist ivuxolimab. This rearrangement joins TRBV4-3 to TRBJ2-3, with 14 positions matching TRBD2. The CDR3 DNA reads TGCGCCAGCAGCCAAGCGGGACTAGCGGGAGCAATAGATACGCAGTATTTT. Its protein product is CASSQAGLAGAIDTQYF.